This T cell receptor (beta chain) was sequenced during a study of T-cell memory formation after mild COVID-19. About the study: The study found TCR clusters largely donor specific.

The TCR alpha and TCR beta cDNA libraries, bearing sample barcodes and UMIs, were generated by 5'RACE using constant-segment primers. TCRdb reanalysed the 5' RACE reads using MiXCR and keeps one entry per CDR3 protein. The table has about 440,000 distinct CDR3 sequences, about 20% seen once. Study results and caveats: Clones which contracted sat mainly in CM and EM if CD4+, and in EMRA if CD8+.

This clonotype was found a few times. Its antigen is unidentified. The sequence derives from an adult woman who had mild COVID-19 (a few samples of this study predate the infection). Cell type and time point are not known. Sequencing was carried out using PBMCs or a T cell subset sorted from them (not recorded which).

CDR3 protein: CASSPGLISYNEQFF. CDR3 nucleotides: TGTGCCAGCAGTCCCGGACTAATCTCCTACAATGAGCAGTTCTTC. The chain uses TRBV4-2 and TRBJ2-1, with D possibly TRBD2 on 6 matching bases. Trimming stripped 6 bases from V and 0 bases from J, with 12 bases between. From germline, CDR1 is LGHNA and CDR2 YNFKEQ. The CDR3 runs 15 residues.